This TCR beta chain was identified in a study of molecular identifiers for immune sequencing clone quantification (dated by TCRdb to the late 2010s). A note on the overall study: For a replicate experiment, the RNA from either 20,000 or 100,000 naive CD8 T cells was divided into five aliquots, and four of those aliquots went on to sequencing. This methods study used CD8 T cells to benchmark TCR RNA copy counting and molecular-identifier clustering-based TCR repertoire sequencing (MIDCIRS).

Library prep was done by PCR. TCRdb shows the sequencer as Illumina MiSeq. Purification of total RNA was performed with the Qiagen AllPrep DNA/RNA kit. Before analysis, reads from multiple sequencing runs of the same library were pooled. Per the original workflow: Reads were retained only if their TCR constant sequence matched exactly, and those retained reads were trimmed to 150 nt and grouped according to their 12-nt molecular barcodes. Reads inside each barcode group were sub-clustered using a 15% Levenshtein threshold, and a quality-weighted consensus sequence was constructed for each RNA molecule. Non-functional sequences were removed, as were lower-count sequences one edit away from another. Based on a fit of two negative binomial distributions, barcode sub-clusters having less than 20% of the maximum read count were discarded. TCRdb reworked the public reads: Q25 trimming with fastp, MiXCR clone assembly, productive beta chains retained. Entries that share a CDR3 protein sequence are merged under the most common genes and DNA. The V and J calls were determined by TCRdb, not by the authors. In this sample the table shows about 36,000 distinct CDR3 sequences, less than 20% of which occur a single time. About 6.2% of the sample rests with the top ten.

Study-level results and caveats: Highly expanded clone sizes could be underestimated if identical TCR molecules share a barcode. Modeling gave about three recovered TCR RNA copies per cell versus 8 to 10 by digital PCR, implying about 30% capture efficiency. When barcode sub-clustering was not used, chimeric consensus sequences inflated TCR diversity, with chimeras reaching as high as 47%. Spiked-in Jurkat TCR RNA equal to a single cell's worth was reported to be detectable even within 1,200,000 naive CD8 T cells. Clones above 20 RNA copies held over 99% of molecules in CMV-specific effector cells but under 1% in naive cells.

Naive CD8 T cells were FACS-sorted as CD8+CD4-CCR7+CD45RA+ on a BD FACSAria II into RLT Plus buffer. Some naive CD8 T cell RNA was split equally between MIDCIRS and a Smart-seq2-style 5'RACE protocol for a sensitivity comparison. CD8 T cells were enriched using RosetteSep CD8+ T Cell Enrichment Cocktail and Ficoll-Paque, and the enriched cells then underwent ACK red cell lysis. The CDR3, cysteine through phenylalanine, is 16 amino acids long. Kept here is only the CDR3 DNA, which spans 48 bases and is read in frame from base 1. The germline V gene encodes CDR1 SEHNR and CDR2 FQNEAQ (reference sequence). A distance of 21 bases separates the germline ends of V and J, which lose 4 bases and 5 bases respectively. This clonotype has a count of ten or more. This receptor's antigen is unknown. Base qualities are not provided; no much larger clone lies one nucleotide away.

This clonotype originated in a human donor in good health. Some libraries in this study had Jurkat cell RNA spiked in. Recombination connected TRBV7-9 to TRBJ2-7; TRBD1 is a weak D gene call, 6 bases matching. What was sequenced was naive CD8+ T cells from blood, with Jurkat cell RNA spiked in. The intended sense of this specimen's cell subset or site label: FACS-sorted CD8+CD4-CCR7+CD45RA+ naive T cells. The CDR3 protein is CASSSGVGTGIDEQYF. The nucleotides are TGTGCCAGCAGCTCCGGGGTGGGCACAGGGATAGACGAGCAGTACTTC.